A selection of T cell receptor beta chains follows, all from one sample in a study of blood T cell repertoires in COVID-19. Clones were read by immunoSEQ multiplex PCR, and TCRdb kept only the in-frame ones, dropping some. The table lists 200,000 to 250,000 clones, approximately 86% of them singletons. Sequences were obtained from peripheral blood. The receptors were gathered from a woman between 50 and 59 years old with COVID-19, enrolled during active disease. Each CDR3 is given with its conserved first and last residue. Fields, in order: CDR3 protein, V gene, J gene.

CASTWTGADYGYTF	TRBV19	TRBJ1-2
CASSWVGTGGDTQYF	TRBV2	TRBJ2-3
CASSLTGGDRNTIYF	TRBV5-1	TRBJ1-3
CASSVYLDSPNEKLFF	TRBV7-6	TRBJ1-4
CASSLRGSPTNEKLFF	TRBV7-8	TRBJ1-4
CASIAGRLTNEKLFF	TRBV6-5	TRBJ1-4
CASSIGGHNEQFF	TRBV19	TRBJ2-1
CASSIEDRPGNTIYF	TRBV19	TRBJ1-3
CASSPPTGSGNTIYF	TRBV28	TRBJ1-3
CATSDFGEKLFF	TRBV24-1	TRBJ1-4
CASSSRTGVEKLFF	TRBV5-1	TRBJ1-4
CASSRDRINTEAFF	TRBV19	TRBJ1-1
CASSLSGTGYTEAFF	TRBV5-6	TRBJ1-1
CASSLIDGELFF	TRBV12-3/TRBV12-4	TRBJ2-2
CASSQEETGGTEAFF	TRBV23-1	TRBJ1-1
CASSQALNYGYTF	TRBV7-2	TRBJ1-2
CASSGAVSGHQNTEAFF	TRBV5-4	TRBJ1-1
CASLGTSGSYTGELFF	TRBV19	TRBJ2-2
CATASVSYNEQFF	TRBV19	TRBJ2-1
CASRTGEYGYTF	TRBV19	TRBJ1-2
CASSLESRGAGNEQFF	TRBV11-2	TRBJ2-1
CASSLGGHLNTEAFF	TRBV11-1	TRBJ1-1
CASGRRGCGGTDTQYF	TRBV3-1/TRBV3-2	TRBJ2-3
CASSLRDRGNTIYF	TRBV3-1/TRBV3-2	TRBJ1-3
CASSSPGTGGTEAFF	TRBV5-4	TRBJ1-1
CASSQDRKGGSSYEQYF	TRBV3-1/TRBV3-2	TRBJ2-7
CASSLLGEQFF	TRBV5-1	TRBJ2-1
CASSLGGGAETQYF	TRBV5-1	TRBJ2-5
CASSSTGGYQPQHF	TRBV6-2/TRBV6-3	TRBJ1-5
CASSQGAWENTEAFF	TRBV5-4	TRBJ1-1
CASSPRPLAGANVLTF	TRBV7-2	TRBJ2-6
CTSSHRTEGGSQPQHF	TRBV1	TRBJ1-5
CASRGGYEQYF	TRBV27	TRBJ2-7
CASSLDGGVGELFF	TRBV7-9	TRBJ2-2
CASSFGPDREQETQYF	TRBV5-1	TRBJ2-5
CASSPAAAGELHF	TRBV7-3	TRBJ1-6
CASSSDRGHVSQYF	TRBV27	TRBJ2-5
CASSLTAALGGYTF	TRBV27	TRBJ1-2
CASSLGQGRGTQYF	TRBV5-1	TRBJ2-5
CASSRDRTSSYNSPLHF	TRBV28	TRBJ1-6
CASSPQVTDTQYF	TRBV28	TRBJ2-3
CSVVGITGPQHF	TRBV29-1	TRBJ1-5
CASSPRQVGQPQHF	TRBV6-5	TRBJ1-5
CASSSQGQALRTYQPQHF	TRBV7-6	TRBJ1-5
CAWSVGGGAGNQPQHF	TRBV30	TRBJ1-5
CSAAQGWAYEQYF	TRBV29-1	TRBJ2-7
CASSPRTRIYGYTF	TRBV27	TRBJ1-2
CASSLLGRGENTGELFF	TRBV5-1	TRBJ2-2
CASSEWRLDRQFF	TRBV6-1	TRBJ2-1
CASSSTGGNTIYF	TRBV27	TRBJ1-3
CASSEGRVQETQYF	TRBV2	TRBJ2-5
CASSVGQGTDTQYF	TRBV9	TRBJ2-3
CASSLAGTYYGYTF	TRBV7-8	TRBJ1-2
CASSYVRDWRTDTQYF	TRBV6-5	TRBJ2-3
CASKDSLNEKLFF	TRBV3-1/TRBV3-2	TRBJ1-4
CASGLRTGQNTEAFF	TRBV12-5	TRBJ1-1
CASSSSRGYGYTF	TRBV9	TRBJ1-2
CASSQTSGGKETQYF	TRBV3-1/TRBV3-2	TRBJ2-5
CASSWTGGADTEAFF	TRBV4-1	TRBJ1-1